Listed here are 10 T cell receptor beta chains from one sample, sequenced in a study of OX40 agonist ivuxolimab in advanced cancers. Sequencing used immunoSEQ multiplex PCR; TCRdb keeps in-frame clones, though not all of them. The sample consists of some 45,000 clones, 89% of them appearing once. Sequencing was performed on CD4+ or CD8+ T cells sorted from blood, taken in a trial of the OX40 agonist ivuxolimab. These receptors all stem from an adult with an advanced solid tumor such as melanoma, head and neck, liver or kidney cancer.

J is TRBJ2-7 and V is TRBV25-1; perhaps TRBD2 as D (5 bases). The CDR3 spans 14 residues. The V and J ends lost 1 base and 3 bases respectively, with 10 bases between them. Germline loops: CDR1 MGHDK, CDR2 SYGVNS. CDR3 loop: CASSEFEGSYEQYF. CDR3 in DNA: TGTGCCAGCAGTGAATTTGAGGGTAGCTACGAGCAGTACTTC.

V gene TRBV7-6 combines with J gene TRBJ2-1, with 10 bases lining up with TRBD2. J was trimmed by 5 bases and V by 5 bases; bases with no gene match: 9. CDR3 length equals 16 residues. Germline lookup yields CDR1 SGHVS and CDR2 FNYEAQ. The DNA of the CDR3 is TGTGCCAGCAGCCCGGTAGCGGGAGGAAAGGACAATGAGCAGTTCTTC. Protein sequence: CASSPVAGGKDNEQFF.

The chain is built from TRBV6-4 and TRBJ2-3, with 7 bases matching TRBD2. CDR3 size: 15 residues. After removal of 2 bases from V and 0 bases from J, the junction contained 2 bases not matched to a gene. The germline gives CDR1 MRHNA, CDR2 SNTAGT. The CDR3 nucleotides are TGTGCCAGCAGTGACGGTAGCGGGAGCACAGATACGCAGTATTTT. Its translation is CASSDGSGSTDTQYF.

The CDR3 reads CASSSSPGELFF. The CDR3 DNA reads TGTGCCAGCAGTTCCTCCCCCGGGGAGCTGTTTTTT. The rearrangement links TRBV27 to TRBJ2-2; D not resolved. Germline assignment: CDR1 MNHEY and CDR2 SMNVEV (reference sequence). The CDR3 covers 12 residues. V lost 4 bases, J lost 6 bases, and 6 bases lay in between.

The V and J genes are TRBV4-1 and TRBJ1-1; TRBD1 agrees at 7 bases. V was pared by 4 bases and J by 5 bases, with 7 bases of the junction left unmatched. Germline values: CDR1 MGHRA, CDR2 YSYEKL. This CDR3 comprises 14 residues. The CDR3, as DNA: TGCGCCAGCAGCCCCCGAGGGGGCAATACTGAAGCTTTCTTT. Residues: CASSPRGGNTEAFF.

V gene TRBV9 combines with J gene TRBJ1-4, with D possibly being TRBD1 (6 bases). Germline V gene sequence: CDR1 SGDLS, CDR2 YYNGEE. The CDR3 is made up of 15 amino acids. V was trimmed by 5 bases and J by 1 base, leaving 12 bases between them. CDR3 protein: CASRRGRGTNEKLFF. DNA of the CDR3: TGTGCCAGCAGGAGGGGGAGAGGAACTAATGAAAAACTGTTTTTT.

The genes are TRBV27 and TRBJ2-1; 7 nucleotides match TRBD2. The V gene's germline CDR1 is MNHEY and CDR2 SMNVEV (reference sequence). The CDR3 totals 17 residues. The junction had 8 bases not matched to a gene; V was cut back by 3 bases and J by 0 bases. This chain's CDR3 is CASSLIPLALSYNEQFF. CDR3 coding DNA: TGTGCCAGCAGTTTGATTCCACTAGCGCTCTCCTACAATGAGCAGTTCTTC.

This clone appeared once. The gene calls are TRBV5-6 and TRBJ2-5; TRBD2 might be the D (5 bases). V gave up 2 bases and J gave up 5 bases, with 10 bases separating them. In germline, CDR1 is SGHDT, CDR2 YYEEEE. The CDR3 has 13 amino acids. This CDR3 reads CASSFGVRETQYF. The DNA for the CDR3 is TGTGCCAGCAGCTTCGGGGTTCGGGAGACCCAGTACTTC.

The CDR3 DNA is TGTGCCAGCAGCTTCGGGGGTACCTACGAGCAGTACTTC. Translating gives CASSFGGTYEQYF. The V call is TRBV27, the J call TRBJ2-7, with D possibly matching TRBD2 (6 bases). CDR3 size: 13 residues. From germline, CDR1 is MNHEY and CDR2 SMNVEV (reference sequence). V was cut by 6 bases and J by 2 bases, with 11 bases left in between.

V gene TRBV20-1 combines with J gene TRBJ2-1, with no clear D. The CDR3 spans 11 residues. The V gene lost 6 bases and the J gene lost 10 bases, with 13 bases spanning the gap. Germline CDR1 reads DFQATT; CDR2 reads SNEGSKA (reference sequence). The CDR3 DNA follows: TGCAGTGCCCCGACGGGCCGCGAGCAGTTCTTC. Its protein product is CSAPTGREQFF.